This is a list of T cell receptor beta chains from one sample in a study of T cell changes during pregnancy in multiple sclerosis. Sequencing was performed with immunoSEQ multiplex PCR; in TCRdb, only in-frame clones are kept and a portion is missing. The table has approximately 110,000 clones, about nine tenths seen once. Here the sequenced sample was peripheral blood, taken after pregnancy. These receptors originate from a female donor with multiple sclerosis, enrolled in a pregnancy study. The CDR3 runs from the conserved cysteine through the conserved F or W. The order of the fields is D gene, clone size, J gene, CDR3 length, V gene, CDR3 protein, CDR3 DNA. The D gene is left open where the match is weak. Clone size is stated in some rows and not others, as once, few, many or a class when expanded.

TRBD2 few TRBJ2-2 14 TRBV27 CASSPGGFTGELFF TGTGCCAGCAGTCCGGGGGGGTTCACCGGGGAGCTGTTTTTT
. . TRBJ2-3 12 TRBV29-1 CSVRQDTDTQYF TGCAGCGTCAGACAGGATACAGATACGCAGTATTTT
TRBD2 . TRBJ2-1 17 TRBV7-3 CASALTSGGPLRGEQFF TGTGCCAGCGCTCTAACTAGCGGGGGCCCTCTTAGAGGTGAGCAGTTCTTC
TRBD2 once TRBJ2-1 17 TRBV11-3 CASSTRDSGGAVNEQFF TGTGCCAGCAGCACCCGGGATAGCGGGGGGGCGGTCAATGAGCAGTTCTTC
. . TRBJ1-1 14 TRBV4-1 CASSSLGGITEAFF TGCGCCAGCAGCTCATTGGGGGGAATCACTGAAGCTTTCTTT
TRBD1 once TRBJ1-1 14 TRBV7-9 CASSPGQGYTEAFF TGTGCCAGCAGCCCGGGACAGGGGTACACTGAAGCTTTCTTT
. . TRBJ1-5 15 TRBV7-9 CASSGTGPLNQPQHF TGTGCCAGCAGCGGAACAGGGCCCCTCAATCAGCCCCAGCATTTT
TRBD1 . TRBJ1-1 17 TRBV6-1 CASSDKTGGLMNTEAFF TGTGCCAGCAGTGATAAGACAGGGGGGTTAATGAACACTGAAGCTTTCTTT
. . TRBJ1-4 15 TRBV9 CASSVGLREGEKLFF TGTGCCAGCAGCGTAGGTCTCAGGGAGGGTGAAAAACTGTTTTTT
. . TRBJ1-5 15 TRBV10-3 CAISESWQGNQPQHF TGTGCCATCAGTGAGTCGTGGCAGGGGAATCAGCCCCAGCATTTT
. . TRBJ2-7 13 TRBV9 CASSVAGVNEQYF TGTGCCAGCAGCGTAGCGGGAGTTAACGAGCAGTACTTC
TRBD1 . TRBJ1-6 14 TRBV7-9 CASSPGQYNSPLHF TGTGCCAGCAGCCCGGGACAGTATAATTCACCCCTCCACTTT
. . TRBJ2-3 15 TRBV2 CASSVTGGYPDTQYF TGTGCCAGCAGTGTCACGGGGGGCTACCCGGATACGCAGTATTTT
. . TRBJ1-5 10 TRBV27 CARMRQAQHF TGTGCCAGAATGAGACAGGCCCAGCATTTT
TRBD1 . TRBJ2-7 15 TRBV14 CASSQSGTATYEQYF TGTGCCAGCAGCCAATCCGGGACAGCGACCTACGAGCAGTACTTC
TRBD2 . TRBJ2-5 16 TRBV11-2 CASSLTLAGGQETQYF TGTGCCAGCAGCCTGACCCTAGCGGGGGGTCAAGAGACCCAGTACTTC
TRBD2 . TRBJ2-1 18 TRBV11-2 CASSTPQEPGREVNEQFF TGTGCCAGCAGCACCCCACAAGAACCGGGACGGGAGGTAAATGAGCAGTTCTTC
. . TRBJ1-2 13 TRBV7-3 CASSRSPAGSLAF TGTGCCAGCAGCCGGAGTCCAGCCGGGAGCCTCGCCTTC
TRBD1 . TRBJ2-2 15 TRBV27 CASTTRTGNTGELFF TGTGCCAGCACCACGCGGACAGGCAACACCGGGGAGCTGTTTTTT
. . TRBJ1-6 15 TRBV19 CASSIWATSNSPLHF TGTGCCAGTAGTATCTGGGCCACAAGCAATTCACCCCTCCACTTT
TRBD1 . TRBJ1-1 15 TRBV6-6 CASSYAQGAYTEAFF TGTGCCAGCAGTTACGCACAGGGGGCGTACACTGAAGCTTTCTTT
. . TRBJ2-7 13 TRBV6-1 CASSGTGSYEQYF TGTGCCAGCAGTGGTACAGGGTCCTACGAGCAGTACTTC
TRBD2 once TRBJ2-5 16 TRBV7-6 CASSPMGLGIQETQYF TGTGCCAGCAGCCCGATGGGACTAGGAATACAAGAGACCCAGTACTTC
TRBD1 . TRBJ1-5 15 TRBV6-5 CASSTQGDGDQPQHF TGTGCCAGCAGTACCCAGGGGGATGGGGATCAGCCCCAGCATTTT
TRBD1 . TRBJ1-6 18 TRBV11-2 CASSLQMGRGGRNSPLHF TGTGCCAGCAGCTTACAAATGGGGAGAGGGGGCCGGAATTCACCCCTCCACTTT
TRBD1 . TRBJ1-2 18 TRBV4-2 CASSQRLAPGQTNYGYTF TGTGCCAGCAGCCAGCGACTCGCCCCGGGACAGACTAACTATGGCTACACCTTC
. . TRBJ2-1 15 TRBV4-1 CASSQETSSYNEQFF TGCGCCAGCAGCCAAGAGACTAGTTCCTACAATGAGCAGTTCTTC
. . TRBJ2-1 14 TRBV25-1 CASSVLGSYNEQFF TGTGCCAGCAGTGTCCTAGGGAGCTACAATGAGCAGTTCTTC
. . TRBJ2-3 15 TRBV6-5 CASSYKGPNTDTQYF TGTGCCAGCAGTTACAAGGGGCCGAATACAGATACGCAGTATTTT
TRBD1 . TRBJ1-2 17 TRBV27 CASRPNRDRGPNYGYTF TGTGCCAGCAGGCCGAACCGGGACAGGGGGCCTAACTATGGCTACACCTTC
. . TRBJ1-2 16 TRBV4-2 CASSQANQGTNYGYTF TGTGCCAGCAGCCAAGCGAACCAGGGGACCAACTATGGCTACACCTTC
. . TRBJ1-3 15 TRBV7-7 CASSLAAGAGNTIYF TGTGCTAGCAGTTTGGCGGCAGGGGCTGGAAACACCATATATTTT
. . TRBJ2-1 13 TRBV12-5 CASGATDYNEQFF TGTGCTAGTGGCGCGACAGATTACAATGAGCAGTTCTTC
. . TRBJ1-6 16 TRBV4-1 CASRNLRLTGDSPLHF TGCGCCAGCAGGAATCTCCGGCTTACCGGGGATTCACCCCTCCACTTT
. few TRBJ1-6 16 TRBV25-1 CASRGFGQRGNSPLHF TGTGCCAGCAGGGGTTTCGGACAGAGAGGAAATTCACCCCTCCACTTT
. . TRBJ1-3 16 TRBV25-1 CASSDPGQVAGNTIYF TGTGCCAGCAGTGACCCTGGGCAGGTAGCTGGAAACACCATATATTTT
TRBD1 . TRBJ2-5 14 TRBV5-6 CASSLAGGVETQYF TGTGCCAGCAGCTTGGCAGGGGGTGTAGAGACCCAGTACTTC
. . TRBJ2-1 12 TRBV5-6 CASSTSEHEQFF TGTGCCAGCAGCACCTCGGAGCATGAGCAGTTCTTC
. . TRBJ1-1 15 TRBV6-6 CASSYLSRLNTEAFF TGTGCCAGCAGTTACCTGTCCCGTCTAAACACTGAAGCTTTCTTT
. . TRBJ1-5 14 TRBV5-1 CASSLEAGNQPQHF TGCGCCAGCAGCTTGGAGGCAGGGAATCAGCCCCAGCATTTT
. . TRBJ1-5 15 TRBV6-1 CASSAWLVSNQPQHF TGTGCCAGCAGTGCATGGCTGGTTAGCAATCAGCCCCAGCATTTT
. . TRBJ1-2 12 TRBV27 CASRGPDYGYTF TGTGCCAGCAGGGGGCCTGACTATGGCTACACCTTC
TRBD2 . TRBJ2-1 15 TRBV6-4 CASSDSASGGVEQFF TGTGCCAGCAGTGACTCTGCTAGCGGGGGGGTTGAGCAGTTCTTC
. . TRBJ1-6 14 TRBV9 CASSVRRGNSPLHF TGTGCCAGCAGCGTACGCAGGGGTAATTCACCCCTCCACTTT
. . TRBJ1-3 18 TRBV19 CASTLGAMRRSGGNTIYF TGTGCCAGTACCTTGGGGGCTATGAGACGGAGTGGCGGAAACACCATATATTTT
. . TRBJ2-7 13 TRBV7-9 CASSEDISYEQYF TGTGCCAGCAGCGAAGACATATCCTACGAGCAGTACTTC
. . TRBJ1-3 16 TRBV9 CASSVGIRGAFNTIYF TGTGCCAGCAGCGTAGGGATTCGGGGGGCGTTTAACACCATATATTTT
TRBD2 . TRBJ2-5 16 TRBV7-3 CASSLGPAGGQETQYF TGTGCCAGCAGCTTGGGCCCAGCGGGGGGCCAAGAGACCCAGTACTTC
. . TRBJ2-7 12 TRBV29-1 CSVGLTEYEQYF TGCAGCGTTGGGCTGACAGAATACGAGCAGTACTTC
. . TRBJ1-2 12 TRBV29-1 CSVETGFNGYTF TGCAGCGTTGAAACAGGGTTTAATGGCTACACCTTC
TRBD1 . TRBJ1-5 16 TRBV6-1 CASSDDRAYSNQPQHF TGTGCCAGCAGTGATGACAGGGCCTATAGCAATCAGCCCCAGCATTTT